This TCR beta chain emerged from a study of blood T cell repertoires in COVID-19. The data were produced by immunoSEQ multiplex PCR, yet TCRdb's version contains in-frame clones alone and is incomplete. The repertoire has about 190,000 clones, 80% to 90% of them found once; the top ten carry roughly an eighth. The V and J ends lost 3 bases and 4 bases, in that order; junction bases with no gene match: 6. The CDR3 length is 15 residues. From germline, CDR1 is MNHNS and CDR2 SASEGT. This TCR derives from a woman in her seventies with COVID-19, enrolled during active disease. Sequenced: peripheral blood. The chain couples TRBV6-1 to TRBJ2-5, with 9 bases lining up with TRBD2. CDR3 bases: TGTGCCAGCAGTGAGATAGCGGGAGTACCAGAGACCCAGTACTTC. Its protein is CASSEIAGVPETQYF.